This TCR beta chain was documented in a study of T cells in Graves' hyperthyroidism and ophthalmopathy. Study conclusions and caveats: Blood also showed most of the thyroid clonotypes that were expanded above 0.001.

RNA transcripts yielded amplified TCR beta CDR3 regions. A set of HTBI primers served as the primers for a first-round RT-PCR of the TCR CDR3. MiXCR, applied by TCRdb to the multiplex PCR reads, yields one record per CDR3 protein. The sample lists about 740,000 distinct CDR3 sequences, approximately 15% occurring once. As concerns this clonotype: As yet, its antigen is unknown.

Germline V lookup: CDR1 PRHDT, CDR2 FYEKMQ (reference sequence). This CDR3 has 14 residues. Trimming cost V 5 bases and J 6 bases; bases outside gene matches: 9. The authors deemed Graves' hyperthyroidism stable absent ophthalmopathy progression within 18 months. Source material for PBMCs was around 10 ml fresh peripheral blood. The chain couples TRBV13 to TRBJ1-2, with TRBD1 identical over 7 bases. This receptor was obtained from a woman in her late teens or twenties with Graves' hyperthyroidism. The source material was blood. The CDR3 reads CASSPGTDPHGYTF. The CDR3 coding sequence is TGTGCCAGCAGCCCCGGGACAGATCCCCATGGCTACACCTTC.